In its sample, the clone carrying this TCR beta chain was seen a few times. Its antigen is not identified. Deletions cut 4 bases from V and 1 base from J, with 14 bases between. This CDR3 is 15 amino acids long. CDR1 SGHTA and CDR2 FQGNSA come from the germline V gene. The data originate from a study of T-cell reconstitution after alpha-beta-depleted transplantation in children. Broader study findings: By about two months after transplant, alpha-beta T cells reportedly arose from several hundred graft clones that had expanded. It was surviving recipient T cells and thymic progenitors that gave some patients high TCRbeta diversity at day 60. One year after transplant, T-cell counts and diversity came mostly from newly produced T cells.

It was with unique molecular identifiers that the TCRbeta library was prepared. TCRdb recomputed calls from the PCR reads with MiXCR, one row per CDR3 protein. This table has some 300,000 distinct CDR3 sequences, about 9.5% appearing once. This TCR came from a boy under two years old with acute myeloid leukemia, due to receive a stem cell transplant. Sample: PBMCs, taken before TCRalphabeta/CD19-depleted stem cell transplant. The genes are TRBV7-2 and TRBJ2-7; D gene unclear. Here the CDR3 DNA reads TGTGCCAGCAGCTCAGGTGGCCTTCGGTCCTACGAGCAGTACTTC. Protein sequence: CASSSGGLRSYEQYF.